Sequencing of this T cell receptor (beta chain) was carried out in a study of response to subunit inactivated influenza vaccine. This clonotype has only a few counts. Antigen unknown. This CDR3 has 16 amino acids. With V trimmed by 0 bases and J by 6 bases, 9 bases remained unmatched. The germline V gene encodes CDR1 LNHNV and CDR2 YYDKDF (reference sequence). TCRdb processed the RT-PCR reads anew with MiXCR; each CDR3 protein has one entry. The table records under 800,000 distinct CDR3 sequences, approximately 14% of them present only once. General observations from the study: Seasonal influenza vaccination, on each occasion, was suggested by the authors to recruit few new T cells.

The TCR sequence derives from a man aged 45-65 years who received an inactivated influenza vaccine. The sequencing here drew on PBMCs from blood, taken 14 to 15 days before vaccination. The rearrangement joins TRBV15 to TRBJ2-3, with 7 bases aligning to TRBD2. The CDR3 is CATSRDRGLRVDTQYF. For the CDR3, the DNA is TGTGCCACCAGCAGAGATCGGGGACTACGAGTTGATACGCAGTATTTT.